This T cell receptor beta chain was identified during a study of blood T cell repertoires in COVID-19 (dated by TCRdb to about 2020). About the full investigation: Samples from collaborators originated in the United States, Italy and Spain and spanned both the acute and convalescent phases of COVID-19. The dataset comprised deeply sampled blood TCRbeta repertoires from subjects exposed to, actively infected with, or recovered from COVID-19. Where HLA class I and class II types were available, the types were taken from metadata supplied by the sample provider, not from assay-based typing. The repertoires were released in a freely available public database intended as a resource for research on the immune response to SARS-CoV-2. The prospective study material was composed of cDNA or gDNA derived from T cells, B-cell-depleted T cells, or PBMCs. The sample metadata nearly always contained a de-identified subject ID, COVID-19 status, age in years and sex. The samples were drawn from the first 160 participants of the ongoing ImmuneRACE study and from roughly 1,300 subjects provided by 6 global collaborators.

The collaborating institutions used their own protocols to collect whole blood in K2EDTA tubes. For TCRbeta analysis, collaborators shipped samples as frozen whole blood, isolated PBMCs, or DNA extracted from either of those sample types. Of note for this clone: It lacks a known antigen. Per-base qualities were not stored, and no clone one base away is much larger.

What the authors observed across the whole study: The quantity of clinical and demographic metadata differed by source and by participant and was supplied without curation.

TCRbeta CDR3 regions were amplified from genomic DNA using the immunoSEQ Assay, a bias-controlled multiplex PCR. The authors processed their data as follows. The number of nucleated cells in each sample was estimated from the amplification of reference gene primers within the assay. Sequence reads were collapsed and filtered to measure the absolute abundance of every unique TCRbeta CDR3 rearrangement. For each sample, productive Simpson clonality was calculated by taking the square root of Simpson's diversity index across productive rearrangements. TCRdb retrieved this table from immuneACCESS and kept in-frame rearrangements only. Not all clones are present; in checked studies, unresolved V genes account for under half, and no reason is known for the remainder. V and J calls and clone size are those listed in that table; D and trimming were worked out from the DNA. This sample has around 180,000 clones in its table, and 75% to 90% of those were observed once. The ten largest clones add up to approximately 9.9% of the sample.

From its cysteine to its phenylalanine, the CDR3 spans 15 amino acids. Only CDR3 DNA remains: 45 bases, in frame from the first base. CDR1 MGHRA and CDR2 YSYEKL are derived from the germline V gene. At the junction V is shortened by 1 base and J by 7 bases, with 13 bases in between. In this chain, TRBV4-1 is recombined with TRBJ1-4; the D gene cannot be named for sure. Sequenced material: peripheral blood. The source of this sequence is a human donor with active or convalescent COVID-19. The donor label of this sample is uncertain. The CDR3 protein is CASSQVSGEGEKLFF. The DNA sequence is as follows: TGCGCCAGCAGCCAAGTATCCGGGGAGGGTGAAAAACTGTTTTTT.